This T cell receptor beta chain originates from a study of blood T cell repertoires in COVID-19. Study background: PBMCs, B-cell-depleted T cells, or T cells were the source of the cDNA or gDNA that made up the material.

Study processing details: Reference gene primer amplification yielded estimated nucleated cell counts. Measured with immunoSEQ multiplex PCR; TCRdb has only the in-frame clones, and not every one. D and trimming come from the DNA, and the V and J calls and clone size come from that table. The sample has roughly 180,000 clones, roughly 81% seen once. Losses at the gene ends were 3 bases for V and 8 bases for J; bases not matched to a gene: 11. Germline V gene sequence: CDR1 LGHDT, CDR2 YNNKEL (reference sequence). This CDR3 region has 15 residues. Material: peripheral blood. V gene TRBV3-1 (or the pseudogene TRBV3-2) combines with J gene TRBJ1-2; TRBD1 matches at 8 bases. The clonotype originates from a woman aged 40 to 50 with COVID-19, enrolled during active disease. CDR3 DNA: TGTGCCAGCAGCCACGGGACAGGTAGCCCCCAGGGCTACACCTTC. Translating gives CASSHGTGSPQGYTF.